This T cell receptor (beta chain) stems from a study of breast tumors, draining lymph nodes, adjacent tissues. This CDR3 comprises 17 residues. Unmatched junction bases numbered 12, after V lost 1 base and J lost 5 bases. CDR1 and CDR2 (germline): SGHAT, FQNNGV. In TCRdb, the multiplex PCR reads were re-called with MiXCR into one record per CDR3 protein. The profile covers about 230,000 distinct CDR3 sequences, with about 30% appearing a single time and about 1.4% taken by the ten largest. General study results and limits: Tumor TCR diversity was below lymph nodes but above nontumor tissue.

This clonotype was seen only once. Antigen unknown. Samples came from axillary lymph nodes draining the breast cancer. Sequencing was performed on axillary lymph node tissue. The sequence derives from a female donor with breast cancer. Some clones in this sample may be carry-over from other donors' samples. The rearrangement links TRBV11-2 to TRBJ2-5; 8 bases map to TRBD2. The CDR3: CASSLGDLGGRIETQYF. The CDR3 bases are TGTGCCAGCAGCTTAGGGGACCTCGGCGGGAGGATTGAGACCCAGTACTTC.